This TCR beta chain was obtained from a study of T cell responses to AZD1222 COVID-19 vaccine. Study in general: Pooling of second doses given at about 4 or about 12 weeks was done.

Study-level findings and limits: Targeting of unmutated variant regions was reportedly seen in nearly half of spike-specific TCRs. Donors skewed white British and female; clonal diversity was possibly underestimated.

In this sample, this clone turned up once. Its target is not known. Data came from immunoSEQ multiplex PCR; TCRdb stores just in-frame clones and leaves some out. This sample has 100,000 to 150,000 clones, with about 85% found just once. Germline CDR1 reads LNHNV; CDR2 reads YYDKDF (reference sequence). The ends lost 0 bases at V and 12 bases at J; junction bases unmatched: 7. This CDR3 contains 16 residues. The J gene is TRBJ1-6, the V gene TRBV15; 11 bases are a match to TRBD1. The starting material was peripheral blood, obtained on day 0 of AZD1222 vaccination. The receptor was derived from an adult in good health. This CDR3 is CATSRDRGQGGKPLHF. CDR3 bases: TGTGCCACCAGCAGAGATCGGGGACAGGGGGGGAAACCCCTCCACTTT.